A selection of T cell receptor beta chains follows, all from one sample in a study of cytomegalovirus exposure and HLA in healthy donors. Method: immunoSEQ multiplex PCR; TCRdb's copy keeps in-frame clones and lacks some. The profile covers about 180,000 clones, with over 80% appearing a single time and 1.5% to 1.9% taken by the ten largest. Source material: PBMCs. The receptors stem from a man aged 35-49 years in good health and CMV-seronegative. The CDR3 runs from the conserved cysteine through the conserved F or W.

CASSDGSPYEQYF	TRBV7-3	TRBJ2-7
CASSPWTGEQEKLFF	TRBV28	TRBJ1-4
CASSPLGTAYEQYF	TRBV11-3	TRBJ2-7
CASSSYTSGTYGYTF	TRBV28	TRBJ1-2
CASSLARGQETQYF	TRBV7-2	TRBJ2-5
CASSHRDSLSYEQYF	TRBV11-1	TRBJ2-7
CAWSVITGVNTEAFF	TRBV30	TRBJ1-1
CASSFTGGNTEAFF	TRBV6-6	TRBJ1-1
CAWSVRYSNQPQHF	TRBV30	TRBJ1-5
CASSLWPGDRLNEQYF	TRBV5-1	TRBJ2-7